This T cell receptor beta chain was documented in a study of blood T cell repertoires in COVID-19 (dated by TCRdb to 2018 to 2020). In terms of the full investigation: Samples covering the acute and convalescent phases of COVID-19 were provided by collaborators in the United States, Italy and Spain. The prospective study material was composed of cDNA or gDNA derived from T cells, B-cell-depleted T cells, or PBMCs. Deeply sampled blood TCRbeta repertoires from subjects exposed to, actively infected with, or recovered from COVID-19 were included in the dataset. The repertoires were released in a freely available public database meant as a resource for research on the immune response to SARS-CoV-2. Samples came from the ongoing ImmuneRACE study (first 160 participants) plus 1,254 subjects from 6 global collaborators. The sample metadata nearly always contained a de-identified subject ID, COVID-19 status, age in years and sex. Where available, HLA class I and class II types were taken from metadata supplied by the sample provider and were not determined by assay-based typing.

TCRbeta CDR3 regions were amplified from genomic DNA using the immunoSEQ Assay, a bias-controlled multiplex PCR. As for the original processing: The number of nucleated cells in each sample was estimated from the amplification of reference gene primers within the assay. Sequence reads were collapsed and filtered to measure the absolute abundance of every unique TCRbeta CDR3 rearrangement. Productive Simpson clonality was computed per sample as the square root of Simpson's diversity index over productive rearrangements. TCRdb obtained this table from immuneACCESS and retained in-frame rearrangements with V and J assigned. These tables miss some clones; where compared with another copy, unresolved V genes account for less than half of the shortfall, and the remainder is unexplained. The DNA gave D and trimming, while V, J and clone size come from that table. The sample profile shows around 200,000 clones; approximately 90% of them were found once. Together, the top ten hold less than 1.5% of the sample.

Participants in the prospective study were enrolled through a virtual design, were aged roughly 18 to 100 years, and lived in approximately 25 United States geographic areas. In the prospective study, participants were assigned to cohorts based on the clinical history participants reported in a screening survey and a study questionnaire. Recovered participants in ImmuneRACE Cohort 3 were defined by two consecutive negative NP/OP PCR tests, clearance by a healthcare professional, or resolution of symptoms. In the prospective study, whole blood, serum and a nasopharyngeal or oropharyngeal swab were collected from each participant by mobile phlebotomists. Prospective study participants could optionally give additional blood draws and questionnaires over an approximately 2-month period. Before DNA extraction, blood samples from the prospective study were shipped at room temperature or frozen. Remarks on this clone: Its antigen is currently not known. Base qualities are not recorded, but no much larger clone differs from it by a single base.

Overall study outcomes, separate from this receptor: The amount of clinical and demographic metadata varied by source and participant and was provided uncurated.

At the junction V is shortened by 1 base and J by 2 bases, with 8 bases in between. Inclusive of the bounding cysteine and phenylalanine, the CDR3 is 15 residues long. Only the CDR3 DNA stays, 45 bases, in frame from base 1. Reading the germline V gene gives CDR1 SGHTA and CDR2 FQGNSA. This TCR was sampled from a man between 25 and 39 years old who had recovered from COVID-19. This receptor chain uses TRBV7-2 and TRBJ2-2; the D region possibly corresponds to TRBD1 (5 bases align). The sample was PBMCs or T cells enriched from blood (not recorded which). The DNA sequence follows: TGTGCCAGCAGCTTAGTGGGGCACAACACCGGGGAGCTGTTTTTT. This sequence encodes CASSLVGHNTGELFF.